The rows below give T cell receptor beta chains drawn from one sample of a study of OX40 agonist ivuxolimab in advanced cancers. The method was immunoSEQ multiplex PCR; TCRdb's version includes in-frame clones alone and lacks a portion of them. The data show tens of thousands of clones, roughly 90% seen once. The sample consisted of CD4+ or CD8+ T cells sorted from blood, taken in a trial of the OX40 agonist ivuxolimab. The source is an adult with an advanced solid tumor such as melanoma, head and neck, liver or kidney cancer. Both conserved end residues are part of each CDR3. The order of the fields is CDR3 protein, CDR3 DNA, J gene, clone size, D gene, V gene. D genes are given only for firm matches. The size field is filled for only some rows; it gives once, few, many or a size class.

CSVVTGGANMPYNEQFF,TGCAGCGTAGTCACAGGGGGCGCGAATATGCCCTACAATGAGCAGTTCTTC,TRBJ2-1,few,TRBD1,TRBV29-1
CASSSTGFYGYTF,TGTGCCAGCAGCTCCACAGGGTTCTATGGCTACACCTTC,TRBJ1-2,once,NA,TRBV14
CASTSGFRSIQAEAFF,TGTGCCAGCACCTCCGGGTTTAGGTCGATTCAGGCTGAAGCTTTCTTT,TRBJ1-1,NA,NA,TRBV7-2
CASSLGGQGGSPLHF,TGTGCCAGCAGTCTTGGTGGACAGGGTGGTTCACCCCTCCACTTT,TRBJ1-6,NA,TRBD1,TRBV6-5
CASSLGATDGYTF,TGCGCCAGCAGTTTGGGGGCGACGGATGGCTACACCTTC,TRBJ1-2,NA,NA,TRBV23-1
CASSKGLAGEADEQFF,TGTGCCAGCAGCAAGGGACTAGCGGGAGAGGCCGATGAGCAGTTCTTC,TRBJ2-1,once,TRBD2,TRBV5-4
CASSEQGYSRTGELFF,TGCGCCAGCAGCGAGCAGGGATATAGTCGTACCGGGGAGCTGTTTTTT,TRBJ2-2,NA,NA,TRBV5-1
CASSKSSRMSAGQSHNQPQHF,TGTGCCAGCAGCAAATCCTCCAGAATGTCAGCTGGGCAGAGCCACAATCAGCCCCAGCATTTT,TRBJ1-5,NA,NA,TRBV21-1
CASSQEWATEAFF,TGTGCCAGCAGCCAAGAGTGGGCCACTGAAGCTTTCTTT,TRBJ1-1,NA,NA,TRBV14
CASSLGQGPQNTEAFF,TGTGCCAGCAGCTTGGGACAGGGGCCCCAGAACACTGAAGCTTTCTTT,TRBJ1-1,NA,TRBD1,TRBV11-3
CASTPAGFGNQPQHF,TGTGCCAGCACCCCCGCGGGTTTCGGCAATCAGCCCCAGCATTTT,TRBJ1-5,NA,NA,TRBV6-5
CSGLGTAEQFF,TGCAGCGGGCTAGGGACGGCCGAGCAGTTCTTC,TRBJ2-1,NA,NA,TRBV29-1
CASSLGLAATGELFF,TGTGCCAGCAGCTTAGGGCTAGCGGCTACCGGGGAGCTGTTTTTT,TRBJ2-2,NA,TRBD2,TRBV7-9
CASSPRALSQVSYEQYF,TGTGCCAGCTCACCACGCGCACTCAGCCAGGTCTCCTACGAGCAGTACTTC,TRBJ2-7,once,NA,TRBV18
CASGLVVGVTQYF,TGTGCCAGCGGTTTAGTAGTAGGGGTTACGCAGTATTTT,TRBJ2-3,few,NA,TRBV6-1
CATSRLQLSGNTIYF,TGTGCCACCAGCAGATTACAACTCTCTGGAAACACCATATATTTT,TRBJ1-3,NA,NA,TRBV15
CASSIDAGVFRNEQFF,TGTGCCAGTAGTATAGATGCGGGAGTTTTTAGGAATGAGCAGTTCTTC,TRBJ2-1,once,TRBD2,TRBV19
CASSPEPGKETQYF,TGTGCCAGCAGTCCCGAACCGGGAAAAGAGACCCAGTACTTC,TRBJ2-5,NA,NA,TRBV7-8
CASSQETIIQGSGEAFF,TGCGCCAGCAGCCAAGAGACCATAATACAGGGGAGTGGTGAAGCTTTCTTT,TRBJ1-1,NA,TRBD1,TRBV4-3
CASKIGDRGSQETQYF,TGCGCCAGCAAAATAGGGGACAGGGGTTCCCAAGAGACCCAGTACTTC,TRBJ2-5,NA,TRBD1,TRBV10-1
CASSFALGPYEQYF,TGTGCCAGCAGCTTTGCCCTAGGGCCCTACGAGCAGTACTTC,TRBJ2-7,NA,NA,TRBV5-8
CASSAAGVFNEKLFF,TGTGCCAGCAGTGCGGCAGGGGTCTTTAATGAAAAACTGTTTTTT,TRBJ1-4,once,NA,TRBV6-4
CASSPPGQGHYSNQPQHF,TGTGCCAGCTCACCACCGGGACAGGGGCACTATAGCAATCAGCCCCAGCATTTT,TRBJ1-5,NA,TRBD1,TRBV18
CASRKTGGPGGYTF,TGTGCCAGCAGAAAGACAGGGGGCCCTGGGGGCTACACCTTC,TRBJ1-2,NA,TRBD1,TRBV6-6
CASSQDARGNEQFF,TGCGCCAGCAGCCAAGACGCCAGGGGGAATGAGCAGTTCTTC,TRBJ2-1,NA,TRBD1,TRBV4-3
CASSRDLLNEQFF,TGCGCCAGCAGCCGGGACCTCCTCAATGAGCAGTTCTTC,TRBJ2-1,NA,NA,TRBV5-1
CASSLTGDQPQHF,TGTGCCAGCAGCTTAACAGGGGATCAGCCCCAGCATTTT,TRBJ1-5,NA,TRBD1,TRBV7-8
CASSLEQGASNEQFF,TGTGCCAGCAGCTTAGAACAGGGGGCCTCCAATGAGCAGTTCTTC,TRBJ2-1,NA,TRBD1,TRBV11-2
CASSPLLAGDHEQFF,TGTGCCAGCAGCCCCCTCTTAGCGGGAGATCATGAGCAGTTCTTC,TRBJ2-1,NA,TRBD2,TRBV28
CASSRRDSEAYEQYF,TGTGCCAGTAGCCGACGGGACAGTGAAGCCTACGAGCAGTACTTC,TRBJ2-7,NA,TRBD1,TRBV19
CASSSGELSYNEQFF,TGTGCCAGCAGTTCGGGGGAACTATCCTACAATGAGCAGTTCTTC,TRBJ2-1,NA,NA,TRBV28
CASAFDGVAGNIQYF,TGTGCCAGTGCTTTCGACGGGGTAGCCGGGAACATTCAGTACTTC,TRBJ2-4,NA,NA,TRBV19
CAISPSGTDTQYF,TGTGCCATCAGTCCAAGCGGCACAGATACGCAGTATTTT,TRBJ2-3,once,NA,TRBV10-3
CASSPAGTDTQYF,TGTGCCAGCAGCCCGGCTGGTACAGATACGCAGTATTTT,TRBJ2-3,NA,NA,TRBV7-2
CASSPTRGPLEQYF,TGTGCCAGCAGCCCGACTAGAGGCCCACTCGAGCAGTACTTC,TRBJ2-7,NA,NA,TRBV7-2